One and the same sample provided the 7 T cell receptor beta chains below, sequenced in a study of regulatory T cells in long-lasting Graves disease. As for time point: newly diagnosed GD, antithyroid drugs for less than 3 months. The TCR library used RNA extracted from PBMCs. Through Arm-PCR of CDR3 regions and iRepertoire HTBI primers, TCR beta libraries were built. TCRdb ran MiXCR on the multiplex PCR reads and lists one entry per CDR3 protein. Found here are 200,000 to 250,000 distinct CDR3 sequences, around a fifth of them singletons; the top ten hold approximately 12%. This sample also appeared in a second study, on T cells in Graves' hyperthyroidism and ophthalmopathy.

The sequences come from peripheral blood mononuclear cells (PBMCs), collected at new diagnosis, from a patient treated with antithyroid drugs. The origin of the receptors is a woman under 40 with Graves disease.

Many counts were recorded for this clonotype. CDR3: CASSGEGDPEQYF. CDR3 coding DNA: TGTGCCAGCAGCGGGGAGGGGGATCCCGAGCAGTACTTC. V gene TRBV7-4 combines with J gene TRBJ2-7; D is possibly TRBD2 (7 bases). This CDR3 is 13 amino acids long. Germline CDR1 reads SGHVT; CDR2 reads SQSDAQ. The V and J ends lost 5 bases and 6 bases respectively, with 14 bases between them.

V and J are TRBV3-1 and TRBJ1-2; tentatively, D is TRBD1 (6 bases). Germline values: CDR1 LGHDT, CDR2 YNNKEL (reference sequence). The V and J ends lost 3 bases and 4 bases respectively, with 12 bases between them. The CDR3 consists of 14 residues. This CDR3 is CASSQGAGAYGYTF. CDR3 nucleotide sequence: TGTGCCAGCAGCCAGGGGGCCGGGGCCTATGGCTACACCTTC.

Comments on this clonotype: With a far larger clone one base away, a read error is the likely cause. The chain links TRBV11-2 to TRBJ2-2; D is unresolved. The CDR3 has 13 amino acids. Germline CDR1 reads SGHAT; CDR2 reads FQNNGV. Trimming took 2 bases from V and 7 from J, leaving 8 bases between them. The CDR3 sequence is CASSLPGIGELFF. Here the CDR3 DNA reads TGTGCCAGCAGCTTACCCGGTATCGGGGAGCTGTTTTTT.

This clonotype was detected many times. J is TRBJ2-1 and V is TRBV18, with 7 bases that match TRBD2. Germline lookup yields CDR1 KGHSH and CDR2 LQKENI. The CDR3 contains 14 residues. Germline trimming cut 0 bases from V and 7 bases from J; bases unmatched to any gene: 3. The CDR3 DNA reads TGTGCCAGCTCACCACCGACTAGCTCAAATGAGCAGTTCTTC. Amino acid sequence: CASSPPTSSNEQFF. Full variable domain (missing parts from reference TRBV18 and TRBJ2-1): NAGVMQNPRHLVRRRGQEARLRCSPMKGHSHVYWYRQLPEEGLKFMVYLQKENIIDESGMPKERFSAEFPKEGPSILRIQQVVRGDSAAYFCASSPPTSSNEQFFGPGTRLTVL.

This clonotype was found many times. The rearrangement uses TRBV2 and TRBJ1-6; 7 bases align to TRBD1. Trimming at V came to 7 bases and at J to 14 bases, leaving 17 bases not matched to a gene. The CDR3 contains 15 residues. Germline V CDR1 and CDR2: SNHLY, FYNNEI. CDR3 protein: CASTPRTGGSGALHF. The CDR3 nucleotides are TGTGCCAGCACCCCAAGGACAGGCGGTTCTGGCGCCCTCCACTTT.

The chain has TRBV2 and TRBJ2-3; D is unresolved. CDR3 length: 15 amino acids. The germline V gene has CDR1 SNHLY and CDR2 FYNNEI. The germline V and J ends were trimmed by 1 base and 6 bases, with 14 bases remaining between them. The CDR3 DNA is TGTGCCAGCAGTGAAGGGACCGCGAGGCTCGATACGCAGTATTTT. The encoded protein is CASSEGTARLDTQYF.

This clonotype was seen ten or more times. The V gene is TRBV6-1, the J gene TRBJ1-1; the D is unclear. Germline loops: CDR1 MNHNS, CDR2 SASEGT. Trimming removed 3 bases at V and 7 bases at J, with 9 bases between. This CDR3 has 12 residues. The CDR3 reads CASSEDGDEAFF. The CDR3 DNA is TGTGCCAGCAGTGAGGACGGTGATGAAGCTTTCTTT.